The TCR beta chain under discussion was sequenced for a study of CD8+ T cells in alopecia areata. For the study at large: Each recipient was an approximately 6-10-week-old female C3H/HeJ mouse given skin from a roughly 6-12-month-old C3H/HeJ donor with spontaneous alopecia.

This clone turned up a few times. The antigen remains unidentified. The genes and germline here are from mouse. The read gets to within 4 residues of the CDR3 end, and the germline J gene fills in the rest. Germline CDR1 NSHNY, CDR2 SYGAGN. This CDR3 region has 15 residues. With 2 bases clipped from V and 3 bases from J, the junction kept 6 bases outside the gene matches. Extracted RNA was reverse transcribed into cDNA, the sequencing template. Produced via immunoSEQ multiplex PCR; TCRdb's table is partial and in-frame only. This table holds around 290,000 clones with no singletons; the top ten claim more than 0.95%. General study results and limits: Sequenced scalp T cells also include alphabeta T cells resident in normal skin. Compared with mice, patients displayed less clear TCR sharing, possibly for HLA-related reasons. Clonality in lesional scalp, especially alopecia totalis/universalis, exceeded that of normal scalp.

Using CD4, CD8alpha, NKG2D, NKG2ACE and other markers, pooled cutaneous lymph node cells were sorted. This receptor was taken from a C3H/HeJ mouse with alopecia areata. The mouse strain carries the MHC haplotype H2-k. The sample was CD4+ T cells sorted from a lymph node. V gene TRBV13-1 combines with J gene TRBJ2-7, with 9 nucleotides matching TRBD2. The sequenced part of the CDR3 DNA is TGTGCCAGCAGTGAAGGGACTGGGAGGTTCTAT. This codes for CASSEGTGRFY. The CDR3 reads in full as CASSEGTGRFYEQYF.